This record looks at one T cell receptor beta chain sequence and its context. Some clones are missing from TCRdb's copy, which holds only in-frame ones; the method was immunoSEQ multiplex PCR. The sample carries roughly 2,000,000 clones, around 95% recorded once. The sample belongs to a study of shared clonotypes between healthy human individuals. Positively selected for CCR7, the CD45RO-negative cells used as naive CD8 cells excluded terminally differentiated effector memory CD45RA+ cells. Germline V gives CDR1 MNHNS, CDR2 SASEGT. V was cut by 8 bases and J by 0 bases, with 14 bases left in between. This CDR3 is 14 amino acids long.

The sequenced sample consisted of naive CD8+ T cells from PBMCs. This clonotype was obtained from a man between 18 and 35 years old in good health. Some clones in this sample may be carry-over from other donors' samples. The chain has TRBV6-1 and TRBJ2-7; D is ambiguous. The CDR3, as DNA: TGTGCCAGCCAGCCGGGCAGCCGCTCCTACGAGCAGTACTTC. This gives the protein CASQPGSRSYEQYF.